These T cell receptor beta chains were read from a single sample in a study of read filtering for tumor transcriptome and immune sequencing. TCRdb re-analysed the reads in MiXCR, keeping a single row per CDR3 protein. The table includes roughly 67,000 distinct CDR3 sequences, roughly a fifth detected once. Material: a population of CD138-negative cells sorted from bone marrow. The receptors here all came from a donor over 35 with multiple myeloma. Both conserved end residues are part of each CDR3. D genes are given only for firm matches. Size tells how often a clone was seen (once, few, many) or the class of an expanded clone, and some rows leave it out.

abundance: many; d_gene: -; j_gene: TRBJ2-2; v_gene: TRBV20-1; len: 13; CDR3aa: CSAETSNTGELFF; CDR3nt: TGCAGTGCGGAGACTAGTAACACCGGGGAGCTGTTTTTT
abundance: few; d_gene: -; j_gene: TRBJ2-3; v_gene: TRBV12-3/TRBV12-4; len: 15; CDR3aa: CASSLHGGGPDTQYF; CDR3nt: TGTGCCAGCAGTCTCCATGGGGGGGGGCCGGATACGCAGTATTTT
abundance: many; d_gene: -; j_gene: TRBJ1-5; v_gene: TRBV28; len: 14; CDR3aa: CASSLFRREEPQHF; CDR3nt: TGTGCCAGCAGTTTATTTAGGAGGGAGGAGCCCCAGCATTTT
abundance: -; d_gene: -; j_gene: TRBJ1-3; v_gene: TRBV29-1; len: 13; CDR3aa: CSVDARAGNTIYF; CDR3nt: TGCAGCGTTGATGCCAGGGCTGGAAACACCATATATTTT
abundance: -; d_gene: -; j_gene: TRBJ1-3; v_gene: TRBV19; len: 15; CDR3aa: CASSRPRGTGNTIYF; CDR3nt: TGTGCCAGTAGTAGGCCACGGGGGACTGGAAACACCATATATTTT
abundance: many; d_gene: -; j_gene: TRBJ2-1; v_gene: TRBV11-3; len: 16; CDR3aa: CASSPRGTYSYNEQFF; CDR3nt: TGTGCCAGCAGCCCCAGGGGTACTTACTCCTACAATGAGCAGTTCTTC
abundance: many; d_gene: TRBD1; j_gene: TRBJ1-4; v_gene: TRBV28; len: 17; CDR3aa: CASSLPTGGSTNEKLFF; CDR3nt: TGTGCCAGCAGTTTACCGACAGGGGGGTCTACTAATGAAAAACTGTTTTTT
abundance: medium-sized; d_gene: -; j_gene: TRBJ1-6; v_gene: TRBV30; len: 15; CDR3aa: CAWSVPEGFDSPLHF; CDR3nt: TGTGCCTGGAGTGTACCGGAGGGTTTCGATTCACCCCTCCACTTT
abundance: many; d_gene: -; j_gene: TRBJ2-1; v_gene: TRBV5-1; len: 13; CDR3aa: CASSLESYNEQFF; CDR3nt: TGCGCCAGCAGCTTGGAGTCATACAATGAGCAGTTCTTC
abundance: many; d_gene: -; j_gene: TRBJ2-7; v_gene: TRBV5-1; len: 15; CDR3aa: CASREDSPLSYEQYF; CDR3nt: TGCGCCAGCAGGGAAGACAGCCCCCTTTCCTACGAGCAGTACTTC
abundance: -; d_gene: -; j_gene: TRBJ2-7; v_gene: TRBV29-1; len: 14; CDR3aa: CSVEVAGSTGEQYF; CDR3nt: TGCAGCGTTGAAGTTGCCGGGTCGACGGGGGAGCAGTACTTC
abundance: many; d_gene: -; j_gene: TRBJ2-1; v_gene: TRBV4-1; len: 13; CDR3aa: CASSAARYNEQFF; CDR3nt: TGCGCCAGCAGCGCAGCTAGATACAATGAGCAGTTCTTC
abundance: many; d_gene: -; j_gene: TRBJ1-4; v_gene: TRBV20-1; len: 12; CDR3aa: CSGAAGGEKLFF; CDR3nt: TGCAGTGGGGCGGCAGGAGGGGAAAAACTGTTTTTT
abundance: many; d_gene: -; j_gene: TRBJ2-3; v_gene: TRBV20-1; len: 15; CDR3aa: CSAQPPSAYTDTQYF; CDR3nt: TGCAGTGCTCAGCCGCCTAGCGCCTACACAGATACGCAGTATTTT
abundance: many; d_gene: -; j_gene: TRBJ1-4; v_gene: TRBV20-1; len: 17; CDR3aa: CSARDGSRVGTNEKLFF; CDR3nt: TGCAGTGCTAGAGATGGGAGCAGGGTAGGGACTAATGAAAAACTGTTTTTT
abundance: many; d_gene: -; j_gene: TRBJ2-3; v_gene: TRBV19; len: 14; CDR3aa: CASTTMGNTDTQYF; CDR3nt: TGTGCCAGTACCACCATGGGTAACACAGATACGCAGTATTTT
abundance: many; d_gene: -; j_gene: TRBJ2-2; v_gene: TRBV20-1; len: 15; CDR3aa: CSASQVQVAGGELFF; CDR3nt: TGCAGTGCTAGTCAAGTACAGGTAGCTGGCGGGGAGCTGTTTTTT
abundance: few; d_gene: TRBD1; j_gene: TRBJ2-5; v_gene: TRBV23-1; len: 18; CDR3aa: CASSHSSDRGRREETQYF; CDR3nt: TGCGCCAGCAGTCACTCCTCCGACAGGGGGCGCCGTGAAGAGACCCAGTACTTC
abundance: many; d_gene: -; j_gene: TRBJ2-5; v_gene: TRBV20-1; len: 18; CDR3aa: CSARDSLEAPGPDGTQYF; CDR3nt: TGCAGTGCTAGAGATTCGCTAGAGGCACCGGGACCAGACGGGACCCAGTACTTC
abundance: many; d_gene: -; j_gene: TRBJ2-1; v_gene: TRBV3-1; len: 15; CDR3aa: CASSQTRGSYNEQFF; CDR3nt: TGTGCCAGCAGCCAAACTAGAGGATCCTACAATGAGCAGTTCTTC
abundance: many; d_gene: -; j_gene: TRBJ1-1; v_gene: TRBV20-1; len: 15; CDR3aa: CSAGGRPDWNTEAFF; CDR3nt: TGCAGTGCTGGGGGACGCCCAGACTGGAACACTGAAGCTTTCTTT
abundance: many; d_gene: TRBD2; j_gene: TRBJ2-2; v_gene: TRBV23-1; len: 21; CDR3aa: CASSRKRTSGRPVPTAGELFF; CDR3nt: TGCGCCAGCAGTCGAAAGAGGACTAGCGGGAGGCCTGTACCTACGGCCGGGGAGCTGTTTTTT
abundance: many; d_gene: -; j_gene: TRBJ2-3; v_gene: TRBV6-6; len: 12; CDR3aa: CASSPITDTQYF; CDR3nt: TGTGCCAGCAGTCCCATCACAGATACGCAGTATTTT
abundance: many; d_gene: -; j_gene: TRBJ2-5; v_gene: TRBV20-1; len: 16; CDR3aa: CSARAGHVAMRETQYF; CDR3nt: TGCAGTGCTAGAGCGGGACATGTGGCCATGAGGGAGACCCAGTACTTC
abundance: -; d_gene: TRBD2; j_gene: TRBJ2-1; v_gene: TRBV24-1; len: 18; CDR3aa: CATSDRGTSKSYYNEQFF; CDR3nt: TGTGCCACCAGTGACCGCGGGACTAGCAAAAGCTACTACAATGAGCAGTTCTTC
abundance: many; d_gene: -; j_gene: TRBJ1-1; v_gene: TRBV10-3; len: 15; CDR3aa: CAISESRVEETEAFF; CDR3nt: TGTGCCATCAGTGAGTCCCGGGTGGAGGAGACTGAAGCTTTCTTT
abundance: many; d_gene: -; j_gene: TRBJ2-1; v_gene: TRBV20-1; len: 14; CDR3aa: CSAGTLSSYNEQFF; CDR3nt: TGCAGTGCAGGGACCCTAAGCTCCTACAATGAGCAGTTCTTC
abundance: many; d_gene: -; j_gene: TRBJ2-2; v_gene: TRBV7-9; len: 14; CDR3aa: CASSLYQNTGELFF; CDR3nt: TGTGCCAGCAGCTTATACCAAAACACCGGGGAGCTGTTTTTT
abundance: -; d_gene: -; j_gene: TRBJ1-5; v_gene: TRBV3-1; len: 14; CDR3aa: CASGQVGAHQPQHF; CDR3nt: TGTGCCAGCGGCCAAGTAGGGGCCCATCAGCCCCAGCATTTT
abundance: -; d_gene: TRBD2; j_gene: TRBJ2-3; v_gene: TRBV20-1; len: 15; CDR3aa: CSARGLATRTDTQYF; CDR3nt: TGCAGTGCTAGAGGACTAGCGACCCGCACAGATACGCAGTATTTT
abundance: many; d_gene: -; j_gene: TRBJ1-1; v_gene: TRBV7-9; len: 14; CDR3aa: CASSIDWGGTEAFF; CDR3nt: TGTGCCAGCAGCATAGACTGGGGTGGCACTGAAGCTTTCTTT
abundance: many; d_gene: -; j_gene: TRBJ2-7; v_gene: TRBV2; len: 12; CDR3aa: CASSSGFYEQYF; CDR3nt: TGTGCCAGCAGTTCGGGATTCTACGAGCAGTACTTC
abundance: many; d_gene: -; j_gene: TRBJ1-5; v_gene: TRBV20-1; len: 14; CDR3aa: CSASGEGVTQPQHF; CDR3nt: TGCAGTGCTAGTGGGGAGGGGGTGACTCAGCCCCAGCATTTT